Described below is a single T cell receptor beta chain sequence and its context. One junction end disagrees with the germline gene, perhaps due to a read error. Germline CDR1 and CDR2: ENHRY and SYGVKD. This CDR3 has 13 amino acids. Cells sorted as Tregs were CD4+, CD25+ and CD127-/low. In TCRdb, the 5' RACE reads were re-called with MiXCR into one record per CDR3 protein. The table lists about 12,000 distinct CDR3 sequences, just over 50% of them singletons. The chain uses TRBV10-3 and TRBJ1-4; D remains unclear. The sample consisted of tumor-infiltrating Tregs sorted from the breast tumor. This receptor was obtained from a female donor with breast cancer. The CDR3 bases are TGTACCATCAGCGCAACCCTTCCGGGAGGTCTGTTTTTT. Translation gives CTISATLPGGLFF.